This paragraph covers one TCR beta chain sequence. An end of the junction does not agree with germline; a read error may underlie this. RNA, at about 0.5 to 1 ug, was reverse transcribed with random hexamers. One entry per CDR3 protein results from TCRdb running MiXCR on the immunoSEQ multiplex PCR reads. This table has approximately 260,000 distinct CDR3 sequences, almost 97% appearing once. Germline CDR1 is SSHAT and CDR2 is FNYEAQ (reference sequence). The CDR3 consists of 15 residues. The data stem from a study of CD8 T cells in Susac syndrome. What was sequenced was CD4+ T cells from PBMCs. V usage is TRBV7-7 and J usage is TRBJ2-1, with 9 positions matching TRBD2. This receptor was obtained from a human donor with Susac syndrome. The CDR3 DNA reads as TGTGCTAGCAGCTCCGGGACTAGCACCAACAATGAGCAGTTCTTC. Its protein product is CASSSGTSTNNEQFF.